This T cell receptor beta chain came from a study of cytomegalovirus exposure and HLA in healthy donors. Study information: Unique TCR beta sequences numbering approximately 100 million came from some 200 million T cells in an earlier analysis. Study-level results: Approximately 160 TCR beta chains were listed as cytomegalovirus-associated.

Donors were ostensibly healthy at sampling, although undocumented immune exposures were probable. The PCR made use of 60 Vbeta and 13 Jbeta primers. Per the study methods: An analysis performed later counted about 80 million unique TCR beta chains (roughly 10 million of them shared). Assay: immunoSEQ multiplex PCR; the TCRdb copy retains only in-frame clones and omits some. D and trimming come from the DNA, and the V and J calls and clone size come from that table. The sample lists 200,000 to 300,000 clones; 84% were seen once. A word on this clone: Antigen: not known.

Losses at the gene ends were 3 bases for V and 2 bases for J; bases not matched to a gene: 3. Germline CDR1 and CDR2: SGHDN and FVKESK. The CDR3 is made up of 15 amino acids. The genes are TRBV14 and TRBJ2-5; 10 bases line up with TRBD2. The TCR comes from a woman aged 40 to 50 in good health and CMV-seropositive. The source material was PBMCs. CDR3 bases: TGTGCCAGCAGCCACCTAGCGGGGGAGCAAGAGACCCAGTACTTC. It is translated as CASSHLAGEQETQYF.